This passage covers 26 T cell receptor beta chains from one sample sequenced in a study of CD8 T cells in Susac syndrome. Reverse transcription of roughly 0.5 to 1 ug RNA was carried out with random hexamers. TCRdb fed the immunoSEQ multiplex PCR reads into MiXCR, producing one record per CDR3 protein. This table holds roughly 88,000 distinct CDR3 sequences, around 96% found once. Material for sequencing was CD8+ T cells from PBMCs. The receptors come from a human donor with Susac syndrome.

This rearrangement joins TRBV7-9 to TRBJ2-5; D perhaps matches TRBD1 (5 bases). The length of the CDR3 is 15 residues. CDR1 is SEHNR, CDR2 FQNEAQ, per germline (reference sequence). V shed 6 bases and J shed 4 bases, with 18 bases lying between them. The CDR3 DNA sequence: TGTGCCAGCAGTTCTACCCAGGGCGGTAGAGAGACCCAGTACTTC. Translated: CASSSTQGGRETQYF.

The CDR3 sequence: CASSFGGLYEQYV. CDR3 bases: TGTGCCAGCAGTTTTGGGGGGCTCTACGAGCAGTACGTC. V usage is TRBV28 and J usage is TRBJ2-7; D tentatively reads TRBD1 or TRBD2 (6 bases each). The CDR3 is made up of 13 amino acids. V lost 3 bases, J lost 3 bases, and 9 bases lay in between. The germline V gene encodes CDR1 MDHEN and CDR2 SYDVKM.

The V call is TRBV29-1, the J call TRBJ2-3; 9 nucleotides match TRBD1. After removal of 6 bases from V and 2 bases from J, the junction contained 3 bases not matched to a gene. The CDR3 has 13 amino acids. Germline CDR1 is SQVTM and CDR2 is ANQGSEA. CDR3 sequence reads: CSVRDRDTDTQYF. DNA for the CDR3: TGCAGCGTGAGGGACAGGGACACAGATACGCAGTATTTT.

The chain has TRBV20-1 and TRBJ2-2, with D possibly matching TRBD1 (6 bases). V shed 1 base and J shed 2 bases, with 11 bases lying between them. CDR1 and CDR2 (germline): DFQATT, SNEGSKA (reference sequence). This CDR3 region has 15 residues. The CDR3 DNA follows: TGCAGTGCTAGAGCCACGACAGGAAACACCGGGGAGCTGTTTTTT. Protein: CSARATTGNTGELFF.

The rearrangement uses TRBV15 and TRBJ1-1; D unresolved. The length of the CDR3 is 11 residues. The V end was cut by 4 bases, the J end by 2 bases, with 2 bases between. Per the germline V gene, CDR1 is LNHNV and CDR2 is YYDKDF (reference sequence). Here the CDR3 reads CATSTNTEAFF. The CDR3 DNA follows: TGTGCCACCAGCACTAACACTGAAGCTTTCTTT.

The chain uses TRBV19 and TRBJ1-1; D possibly corresponds to TRBD1 (5 bases). Trimming stripped 5 bases from V and 0 bases from J, with 13 bases between. The CDR3 extends over 15 amino acids. Germline CDR1 is LNHDA and CDR2 is SQIVND (reference sequence). The CDR3 nucleotides read TGTGCCAGTAGTTTGGGACTGATCATGAACACTGAAGCTTTCTTT. Translated: CASSLGLIMNTEAFF.

CDR3 region: CSASRGTSGANEQFF. DNA of the CDR3: TGCAGTGCTTCGCGCGGGACTAGCGGGGCCAATGAGCAGTTCTTC. The rearrangement uses TRBV20-1 and TRBJ2-1; 13 bases align to TRBD2. Germline V lookup: CDR1 DFQATT, CDR2 SNEGSKA (reference sequence). There are 15 residues in the CDR3. The J segment lost 6 bases and the V segment lost 5 bases, leaving 7 bases of the junction unmatched.

The DNA for the CDR3 is TGCGCCAGCAGCCCCCTTGTCCATCAGCCCCAGCATTTT. This encodes CASSPLVHQPQHF. This rearrangement joins TRBV4-1 to TRBJ1-5; no definite D call. V was shortened by 4 bases and J by 5 bases, with 9 bases between the two germline ends. This CDR3 is 13 amino acids long. CDR1 and CDR2 (germline): MGHRA, YSYEKL.

This rearrangement joins TRBV6-6 to TRBJ2-5, with a tentative D call TRBD2 (5 bases). V was cut by 4 bases and J by 5 bases, with 17 bases left in between. This CDR3 region has 15 residues. CDR1 and CDR2 (germline): MNHNY, SVGAGI (reference sequence). The CDR3 bases are TGTGCCAGCAGTTCCCCATCGGACTGGCTGGAGACCCAGTACTTC. It specifies CASSSPSDWLETQYF.

CDR3 in DNA: TGTGCCAGCAGCCAAGATGGCAGTCGGAGATTCTATGGCTACACCTTC. This encodes CASSQDGSRRFYGYTF. The rearrangement joins TRBV4-2 to TRBJ1-2, with D uncertain. CDR3 length equals 16 residues. Germline values: CDR1 LGHNA, CDR2 YNFKEQ. Trimming stripped 0 bases from V and 4 bases from J, with 15 bases between.

The chain employs TRBV20-1 and TRBJ2-2; TRBD2 matches at 11 bases. V was pared by 0 bases and J by 4 bases, with 4 bases of the junction left unmatched. Looked up from germline, CDR1 is DFQATT and CDR2 is SNEGSKA (reference sequence). This CDR3 is 16 amino acids long. The CDR3 sequence: CSARDLAGGGTGELFF. The CDR3 DNA reads as TGCAGTGCTAGAGATCTAGCGGGAGGCGGCACCGGGGAGCTGTTTTTT.

The gene calls are TRBV4-3 and TRBJ1-5; D gene uncertain. The germline V gene encodes CDR1 LGHNA and CDR2 YSLEER. The length of the CDR3 is 15 residues. V lost 0 bases and J lost 1, with 7 bases in between. CDR3 residues: CASSQDVGSNQPQHF. CDR3 coding DNA: TGCGCCAGCAGCCAAGATGTGGGGAGCAATCAGCCCCAGCATTTT.

V gene TRBV18 combines with J gene TRBJ2-7; 8 positions agree with TRBD1. The length of the CDR3 is 14 residues. Germline V CDR1 and CDR2: KGHSH, LQKENI. Trimming removed 6 bases from V and 4 bases from J; junction bases left unmatched: 8. CDR3 nucleotide sequence: TGTGCCAGCTCTGACGACAGGGGCGGGTACGAGCAGTACTTC. It codes for CASSDDRGGYEQYF.

The genes are TRBV10-3 and TRBJ2-6; D may be TRBD2 (6 bases). The CDR3 has 18 amino acids. The germline CDR1 and CDR2 sequences are ENHRY and SYGVKD. Between the trimmed V and J ends, which lost 5 bases and 0 bases, there was a span of 17 bases. The CDR3 region is CAISTIADSSSGANVLTF. The CDR3 DNA sequence: TGTGCCATCAGTACGATAGCGGACTCCAGCTCTGGGGCCAACGTCCTGACTTTC.

The chain joins TRBV9 to TRBJ1-1; D remains unclear. The CDR3 length is 13 residues. Germline lookup yields CDR1 SGDLS and CDR2 YYNGEE. Between the trimmed V and J ends, which lost 4 bases and 4 bases, there was a span of 11 bases. CDR3 sequence (DNA): TGTGCCAGCAGCACCCTGTTCGGCACTGAAGCTTTCTTT. It yields the protein CASSTLFGTEAFF.

The DNA for the CDR3 is TGCAGCGTTGAAGATCCGAGGACTAGCGGATACAATGAGCAGTTCTTC. Translation gives CSVEDPRTSGYNEQFF. The chain uses TRBV29-1 and TRBJ2-1; the match to TRBD2 covers 10 bases. V lost 0 bases to trimming and J lost 4 bases; unmatched junction nucleotides: 6. This CDR3 contains 16 residues. The V gene's germline CDR1 is SQVTM and CDR2 ANQGSEA.

The CDR3: CASSSGATYEQYF. The CDR3 nucleotides read TGTGCCAGCAGCTCTGGGGCGACCTACGAGCAGTACTTC. The chain carries TRBV11-2 and TRBJ2-7; tentatively, D is TRBD1 (5 bases). The CDR3 is 13 amino acids. Trimming took 4 bases from V and 2 from J, leaving 9 bases between them. In germline, CDR1 is SGHAT, CDR2 FQNNGV.

This sequence joins TRBV5-1 and TRBJ2-7, with D perhaps TRBD2 (6 bases). Per the germline V gene, CDR1 is SGHRS and CDR2 is YFSETQ. The CDR3 has 13 amino acids. V gave up 4 bases and J gave up 6 bases, with 14 bases separating them. The CDR3 DNA reads as TGCGCCAGCAGCCGACTAGATTACGCCGAGCAGTACTTC. This codes for CASSRLDYAEQYF.

This clonotype is a singleton in its sample. The chain is built from TRBV18 and TRBJ2-1, with TRBD2 as a possible D gene (5 bases). Trimming took 0 bases from V and 3 from J, leaving 9 bases between them. This CDR3 spans 15 amino acids. CDR1 KGHSH and CDR2 LQKENI come from the germline V gene. CDR3 protein: CASSPPETNYNEQFF. CDR3 DNA sequence: TGTGCCAGCTCACCACCGGAGACTAACTACAATGAGCAGTTCTTC.

The V call is TRBV15, the J call TRBJ2-7; 8 nucleotides agree with TRBD1. J lost 6 bases, V lost 5 bases, and 15 bases had no gene match. Germline values: CDR1 LNHNV, CDR2 YYDKDF (reference sequence). This CDR3 is 16 amino acids long. CDR3 protein: CATSPRRRNTGGEQYF. DNA for the CDR3: TGTGCCACCAGCCCCAGACGAAGAAACACAGGGGGCGAGCAGTACTTC.

The chain uses TRBV9 and TRBJ2-5, with TRBD2 as a possible D gene (6 bases). The germline V and J ends were trimmed by 4 bases and 4 bases, with 14 bases remaining between them. The CDR3 runs 14 residues. Germline V CDR1 and CDR2: SGDLS, YYNGEE. The DNA for the CDR3 is TGTGCCAGCAGCCCTCAGGAAGCGGGAGAGACCCAGTACTTC. This gives the protein CASSPQEAGETQYF.

The chain joins TRBV27 to TRBJ2-1; no firm D call. V dropped 0 bases and J dropped 7 bases, with 7 bases sitting between them. The CDR3 is made up of 13 amino acids. Per the germline V gene, CDR1 is MNHEY and CDR2 is SMNVEV (reference sequence). This chain's CDR3 is CASSLSPKNEQFF. The DNA for the CDR3 is TGTGCCAGCAGTTTATCGCCTAAAAATGAGCAGTTCTTC.

This sequence joins TRBV9 and TRBJ2-5; 7 bases map to TRBD1. V lost 3 bases to trimming and J lost 0 bases; unmatched junction nucleotides: 8. The CDR3 length is 16 residues. Germline assignment: CDR1 SGDLS and CDR2 YYNGEE. The CDR3 here is CASSGVNRGDQETQYF. As DNA, the CDR3 is TGTGCCAGCAGCGGCGTAAACAGGGGAGACCAAGAGACCCAGTACTTC. Full variable domain (rest looked up from reference TRBV9 and TRBJ2-5): DSGVTQTPKHLITATGQRVTLRCSPRSGDLSVYWYQQSLDQGLQFLIQYYNGEERAKGNILERFSAQQFPDLHSELNLSSLELGDSALYFCASSGVNRGDQETQYFGPGTRLLVL.

The rearrangement links TRBV6-2 or TRBV6-3 to TRBJ1-1; the D is unclear. V was clipped by 0 bases and J by 8 bases, with 4 bases between them. Germline-derived CDR1 and CDR2 are MNHEY and SVGEGT. CDR3 length: 11 amino acids. This CDR3 is CASSYSFEAFF. DNA of the CDR3: TGTGCCAGCAGTTACTCCTTCGAAGCTTTCTTT.

J is TRBJ2-2 and V is TRBV6-6; D remains ambiguous. The V gene's germline CDR1 is MNHNY and CDR2 SVGAGI (reference sequence). This CDR3 has 11 residues. Trimming removed 6 bases at V and 3 bases at J, with 2 bases between. CDR3 in DNA: TGTGCCAGCAGGTACACCGGGGAGCTGTTTTTT. This encodes CASRYTGELFF.

The chain has TRBV6-5 and TRBJ1-2, with 7 bases identical to TRBD1. Germline V lookup: CDR1 MNHEY, CDR2 SVGAGI. Trimming removed 0 bases from V and 8 bases from J; junction bases left unmatched: 6. The CDR3 totals 14 residues. Written as DNA, the CDR3 is TGTGCCAGCAGTTACTCGAGACAGGGCAGGGGCTACACCTTC. This gives the protein CASSYSRQGRGYTF.